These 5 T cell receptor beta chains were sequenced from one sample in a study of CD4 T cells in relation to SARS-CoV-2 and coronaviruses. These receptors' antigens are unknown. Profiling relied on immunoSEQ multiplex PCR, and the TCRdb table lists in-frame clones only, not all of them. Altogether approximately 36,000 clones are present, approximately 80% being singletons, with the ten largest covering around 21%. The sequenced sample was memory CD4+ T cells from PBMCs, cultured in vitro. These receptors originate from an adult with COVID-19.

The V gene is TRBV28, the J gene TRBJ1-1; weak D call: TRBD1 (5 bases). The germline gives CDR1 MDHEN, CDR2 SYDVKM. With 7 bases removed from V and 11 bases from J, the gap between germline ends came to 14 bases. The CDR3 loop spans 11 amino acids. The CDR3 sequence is CASTIKGQAFF. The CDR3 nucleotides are TGTGCCAGCACCATAAAGGGGCAGGCTTTCTTT.

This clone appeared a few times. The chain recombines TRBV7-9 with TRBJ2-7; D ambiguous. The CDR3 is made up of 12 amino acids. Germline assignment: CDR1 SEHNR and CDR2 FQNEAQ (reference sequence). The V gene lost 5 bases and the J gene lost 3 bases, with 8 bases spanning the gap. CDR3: CASSSVGYEQYF. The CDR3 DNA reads TGTGCCAGCAGCAGTGTGGGCTACGAGCAGTACTTC.

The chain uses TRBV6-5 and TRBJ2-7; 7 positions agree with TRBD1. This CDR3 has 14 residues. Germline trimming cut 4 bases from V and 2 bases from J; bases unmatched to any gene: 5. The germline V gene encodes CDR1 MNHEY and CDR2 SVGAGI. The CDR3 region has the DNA TGTGCCAGCAGTTCGCCCGGGACAGCCTACGAGCAGTACTTC. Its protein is CASSSPGTAYEQYF.

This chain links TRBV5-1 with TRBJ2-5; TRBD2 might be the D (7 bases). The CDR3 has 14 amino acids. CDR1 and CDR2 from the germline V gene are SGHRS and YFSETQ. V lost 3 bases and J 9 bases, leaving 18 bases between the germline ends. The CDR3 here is CASSSPGTRGAQYF. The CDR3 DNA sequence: TGCGCCAGCAGCTCTCCTGGGACACGGGGGGCCCAGTACTTC.

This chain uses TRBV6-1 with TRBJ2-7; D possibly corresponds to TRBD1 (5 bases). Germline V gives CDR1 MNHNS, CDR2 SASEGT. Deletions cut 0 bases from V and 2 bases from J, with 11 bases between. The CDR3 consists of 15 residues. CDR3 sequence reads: CASSEADSEPYEQYF. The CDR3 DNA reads TGTGCCAGCAGTGAAGCCGACAGTGAGCCCTACGAGCAGTACTTC.